The present T cell receptor (beta chain) was sequenced within a study of identical twins. Study-level points and caveats: Models predicted too little out-of-frame TCR alpha sharing in monozygotic twins. The presence of invariant MAIT and iNKT cells could partly confound analyses of zero-insertion sequences. Interpretation of the results relied on cross-sectional statistical analysis and not on following the same donors.

Carrying unique molecular identifiers, the cDNA also gained a universal primer site through template switching. Each CDR3 protein is one row after TCRdb ran MiXCR on the 5' RACE reads. The sample consists of about 1.7 million distinct CDR3 sequences, under 35% of them appearing once. V was trimmed by 0 bases and J by 7 bases, leaving 16 bases between them. The germline V gene has CDR1 SGDLS and CDR2 YYNGEE. This CDR3 contains 15 residues. This clonotype was seen more than once but under ten times. The antigen is undetermined. The source material was cord blood. This clonotype originated in a newborn girl in good health. This chain connects TRBV9 to TRBJ1-2; no firm D call. The CDR3 region has the DNA TGTGCCAGCAGCGTAGTCTTAGGAGGGCGCGGTGGCTACACCTTC. Protein product: CASSVVLGGRGGYTF.